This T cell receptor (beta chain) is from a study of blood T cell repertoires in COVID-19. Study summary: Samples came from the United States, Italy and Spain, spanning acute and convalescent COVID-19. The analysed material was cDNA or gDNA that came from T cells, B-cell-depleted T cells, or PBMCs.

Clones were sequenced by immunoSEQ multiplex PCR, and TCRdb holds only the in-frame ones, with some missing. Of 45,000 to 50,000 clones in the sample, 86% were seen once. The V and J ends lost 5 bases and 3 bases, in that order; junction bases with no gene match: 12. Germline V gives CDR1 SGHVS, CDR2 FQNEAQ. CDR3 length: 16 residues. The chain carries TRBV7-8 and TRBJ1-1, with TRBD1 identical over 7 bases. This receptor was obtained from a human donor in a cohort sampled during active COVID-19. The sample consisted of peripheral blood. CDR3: CASSVQGQTLHTEAFF. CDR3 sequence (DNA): TGTGCCAGCAGCGTACAGGGACAGACATTGCACACTGAAGCTTTCTTT.